These 21 T cell receptor beta chains came from one sample sequenced in a study of blood T cell repertoires in COVID-19. Assay: immunoSEQ multiplex PCR; the TCRdb copy retains only in-frame clones and omits some. The repertoire has 200,000 to 250,000 clones, around 90% of them found once; the top ten carry 10%. The sample consisted of PBMCs or T cells enriched from blood (not recorded which). Receptors were obtained from a man between 18 and 35 years old with acute COVID-19.

The chain uses TRBV25-1 and TRBJ2-7; TRBD2 is a possible D gene (6 bases). This CDR3 comprises 16 residues. Trimming cost V 5 bases and J 2 bases, with 19 bases left between them. Looked up from germline, CDR1 is MGHDK and CDR2 is SYGVNS. CDR3 nucleotides: TGTGCCAGCAGTAATTCCCGAGGGCGGGATACCTACGAGCAGTACTTC. Its protein is CASSNSRGRDTYEQYF.

This chain uses TRBV6-1 with TRBJ2-7, with TRBD2 identical over 11 bases. The CDR3 loop spans 15 amino acids. Germline lookup yields CDR1 MNHNS and CDR2 SASEGT. Losses at the gene ends were 2 bases for V and 0 bases for J; bases not matched to a gene: 0. CDR3 region: CASSELAGGSYEQYF. In DNA form, the CDR3 reads TGTGCCAGCAGTGAACTAGCGGGAGGCTCCTACGAGCAGTACTTC.

CDR3 sequence reads: CASRRDSAYEQYF. CDR3 sequence (DNA): TGTGCCAGCAGGAGGGACTCGGCATACGAGCAGTACTTC. The chain uses TRBV2 and TRBJ2-7; possible D gene TRBD2, 6 bases. Trimming removed 6 bases at V and 4 bases at J, with 13 bases between. This CDR3 is built from 13 residues. In germline, CDR1 is SNHLY, CDR2 FYNNEI.

This chain uses TRBV9 with TRBJ2-5; 15 bases are shared with TRBD2. Germline loops: CDR1 SGDLS, CDR2 YYNGEE. The CDR3 contains 19 residues. With 0 bases clipped from V and 1 base from J, the junction kept 7 bases outside the gene matches. The CDR3 DNA is TGTGCCAGCAGCGTAGCCGCGGGACTAGCGGGAGGTAGCCAAGAGACCCAGTACTTC. Residues: CASSVAAGLAGGSQETQYF. Together with reference TRBV9 and TRBJ2-5, the CDR3 gives the full variable domain: DSGVTQTPKHLITATGQRVTLRCSPRSGDLSVYWYQQSLDQGLQFLIQYYNGEERAKGNILERFSAQQFPDLHSELNLSSLELGDSALYFCASSVAAGLAGGSQETQYFGPGTRLLVL.

The rearrangement joins TRBV27 to TRBJ1-2, with TRBD1 identical over 12 bases. Trimming at V came to 5 bases and at J to 6 bases, leaving 13 bases not matched to a gene. The germline CDR1 and CDR2 sequences are MNHEY and SMNVEV (reference sequence). CDR3 size: 17 residues. CDR3 amino acids: CASSPFRRDRGQNGYTF. CDR3 sequence (DNA): TGTGCCAGCAGTCCTTTTAGGAGGGACAGGGGGCAAAATGGCTACACCTTC.

The chain employs TRBV7-9 and TRBJ1-2; no clear D gene. Deletions cut 2 bases from V and 2 bases from J, with 12 bases between. CDR3 length equals 15 residues. CDR1 and CDR2 from the germline V gene are SEHNR and FQNEAQ (reference sequence). Written as DNA, the CDR3 is TGTGCCAGCAGCTTAAATGAGGGTCAAAACTATGGCTACACCTTC. Translating it yields CASSLNEGQNYGYTF.

This clone came up once. The chain employs TRBV27 and TRBJ2-6; 10 nucleotides match TRBD1. V lost 5 bases and J lost 2; bases outside the gene matches: 6. This CDR3 has 17 residues. The germline CDR1 and CDR2 sequences are MNHEY and SMNVEV (reference sequence). CDR3 nucleotide sequence: TGTGCCAGCAGTACGGGACAGGGGTCTGCTGGGGCCAACGTCCTGACTTTC. It specifies CASSTGQGSAGANVLTF.

This clone has a single count. This chain links TRBV11-2 with TRBJ2-1; the match to TRBD2 covers 8 bases. J lost 4 bases, V lost 0 bases, and 2 bases had no gene match. There are 15 residues in the CDR3. Germline CDR1 and CDR2: SGHAT and FQNNGV. CDR3 in DNA: TGTGCCAGCAGCTTAGAAGCGGGGGAATACAATGAGCAGTTCTTC. Residues: CASSLEAGEYNEQFF.

In the case of this clone: Different DNA sequences within this sample yield the same CDR3. The chain joins TRBV7-2 to TRBJ2-1; 9 nucleotides line up with TRBD2. Looked up from germline, CDR1 is SGHTA and CDR2 is FQGNSA. Trimming took 2 bases from V and 7 from J; bases not matched to a gene: 6. The CDR3 covers 15 residues. CDR3 sequence reads: CASSLSAGGPNEQFF. Here the CDR3 DNA reads TGTGCCAGCAGCTTAAGTGCGGGAGGGCCTAATGAGCAGTTCTTC.

CDR3 protein: CASSQEKSGIYGYTF. The CDR3 DNA sequence: TGCGCCAGCAGCCAAGAAAAGAGCGGGATCTATGGCTACACCTTC. The chain joins TRBV4-3 to TRBJ1-2; D is unclear. Germline CDR1 is LGHNA and CDR2 is YSLEER. V lost 0 bases, J lost 4 bases, and 12 bases lay in between. CDR3 length: 15 residues.

The CDR3 DNA reads TGCGCCAGCAGCCAAGAATCAGGGGGCGTAATAGGCTACACCTTC. Protein sequence: CASSQESGGVIGYTF. The chain employs TRBV4-1 and TRBJ1-2; TRBD1 matches at 8 bases. The CDR3 has 15 amino acids. V dropped 0 bases and J dropped 8; count of bases not matched to a gene: 8. CDR1 is MGHRA, CDR2 YSYEKL, per germline.

The chain employs TRBV25-1 and TRBJ2-5; TRBD2 aligns across 10 bases. Trimming took 4 bases from V and 2 from J; bases not matched to a gene: 1. Germline V gene sequence: CDR1 MGHDK, CDR2 SYGVNS. The CDR3 contains 14 residues. The CDR3 sequence is CASSVLAGQETQYF. As DNA, the CDR3 is TGTGCCAGCAGTGTACTAGCGGGACAAGAGACCCAGTACTTC.

This sequence joins TRBV18 and TRBJ2-5; 8 positions agree with TRBD1. Germline values: CDR1 KGHSH, CDR2 LQKENI. The CDR3 contains 14 residues. The ends lost 5 bases at V and 5 bases at J; junction bases unmatched: 7. DNA for the CDR3: TGTGCCAGCTCATCAACGACAGGGGCTGAGACCCAGTACTTC. The encoded protein is CASSSTTGAETQYF.

This rearrangement joins TRBV5-1 to TRBJ2-1; 10 positions match TRBD1. Looked up from germline, CDR1 is SGHRS and CDR2 is YFSETQ. This CDR3 contains 15 residues. After removal of 2 bases from V and 7 bases from J, the junction contained 6 bases not matched to a gene. The CDR3 loop is CASSLDGTGVNEQFF. CDR3 nucleotide sequence: TGCGCCAGCAGCTTAGACGGGACAGGGGTTAATGAGCAGTTCTTC.

The J gene is TRBJ2-3, the V gene TRBV28, with 7 bases lining up with TRBD2. The CDR3 contains 15 residues. V trimming: 4 bases; J trimming: 3 bases; junction bases outside the gene matches: 7. Germline CDR1 and CDR2: MDHEN and SYDVKM. The CDR3 sequence is CASSSPSGGTDTQYF. CDR3 bases: TGTGCCAGCAGTTCTCCTAGCGGCGGGACAGATACGCAGTATTTT.

The chain combines TRBV19 with TRBJ1-5, with TRBD1 identical over 8 bases. With 4 bases clipped from V and 6 bases from J, the junction kept 8 bases outside the gene matches. The CDR3 is made up of 15 amino acids. In germline, CDR1 is LNHDA, CDR2 SQIVND (reference sequence). Here the CDR3 reads CASSSRDRGGQPQHF. CDR3 in DNA: TGTGCCAGTAGTAGCCGAGACAGGGGCGGTCAGCCCCAGCATTTT.

The CDR3 bases are TGTGCCAGCAGTTACAAAGCACCCCCGGGTGAGCAGTACTTC. It is translated as CASSYKAPPGEQYF. This sequence joins TRBV6-2 or TRBV6-3 and TRBJ2-7; D gene unclear. Germline CDR1 is MNHEY and CDR2 is SVGEGT. V was cut by 2 bases and J by 7 bases, with 15 bases left in between. The CDR3 length is 14 residues.

J is TRBJ2-5 and V is TRBV7-9, with 9 bases that match TRBD2. The CDR3 covers 13 residues. After removal of 7 bases from V and 3 bases from J, the junction contained 3 bases not matched to a gene. Looked up from germline, CDR1 is SEHNR and CDR2 is FQNEAQ (reference sequence). CDR3 DNA sequence: TGTGCCAGCACCTGGACTAGCGAAGAGACCCAGTACTTC. Its protein product is CASTWTSEETQYF. The full variable domain, in which reference TRBV7-9 and TRBJ2-5 provide the parts outside the CDR3, is DTGVSQNPRHKITKRGQNVTFRCDPISEHNRLYWYRQTLGQGPEFLTYFQNEAQLEKSRLLSDRFSAERPKGSFSTLEIQRTEQGDSAMYLCASTWTSEETQYFGPGTRLLVL.

This chain joins TRBV28 and TRBJ2-1, with 13 nucleotides matching TRBD2. CDR1 and CDR2 (germline): MDHEN, SYDVKM. The CDR3 is made up of 15 amino acids. V lost 7 bases to trimming and J lost 7 bases; unmatched junction nucleotides: 7. The CDR3 DNA is TGTGCCAGCACCCAACTAGCGGGAGGGTTAAATGAGCAGTTCTTC. Protein: CASTQLAGGLNEQFF. The full variable domain, with the rest looked up from reference TRBV28 and TRBJ2-1, is DVKVTQSSRYLVKRTGEKVFLECVQDMDHENMFWYRQDPGLGLRLIYFSYDVKMKEKGDIPEGYSVSREKKERFSLILESASTNQTSMYLCASTQLAGGLNEQFFGPGTRLTVL.

The rearrangement joins TRBV30 to TRBJ2-6; no clear D gene. This CDR3 is 13 amino acids long. Germline V CDR1 and CDR2: GTSNPN, SVGIG (reference sequence). Trimming removed 2 bases from V and 1 base from J, with 3 bases in between. The CDR3 protein is CAWSYSGANVLTF. The CDR3 region has the DNA TGTGCCTGGAGTTATTCTGGGGCCAACGTCCTGACTTTC. Drawing the rest from reference TRBV30 and TRBJ2-6, the complete variable domain is SQTIHQWPATLVQPVGSPLSLECTVEGTSNPNLYWYRQAAGRGLQLLFYSVGIGQISSEVPQNLSASRPQDRQFILSSKKLLLSDSGFYLCAWSYSGANVLTFGAGSRLTVL.

The chain has TRBV5-4 and TRBJ1-5; 9 bases agree with TRBD1. The V gene's germline CDR1 is SGHNT and CDR2 YYREEE (reference sequence). J lost 5 bases, V lost 4 bases, and 4 bases had no gene match. CDR3 length equals 14 residues. The CDR3 nucleotides are TGTGCCAGCAGCAAAGGGACAGGGCATCAGCCCCAGCATTTT. Translating it yields CASSKGTGHQPQHF.